One and the same sample provided the 26 T cell receptor beta chains below, sequenced in a study of T-cell memory formation after mild COVID-19. TCRdb analysed the 5' RACE reads with MiXCR anew, one entry per CDR3 protein. The data show just under 350,000 distinct CDR3 sequences, 10% to 15% seen once. Sequencing was performed on PBMCs or a T cell subset sorted from them (not recorded which). The receptor set was obtained from a man aged 18 to 30 who had mild COVID-19 (a few samples of this study predate the infection). Cell type and time point are not known.

J is TRBJ2-7 and V is TRBV5-1; D is possibly TRBD1 or TRBD2 (6 bases each). This CDR3 has 13 residues. V was pared by 4 bases and J by 2 bases, with 10 bases between. Germline CDR1 SGHRS, CDR2 YFSETQ. Here the CDR3 reads CASSRGRTYEQYF. The DNA for the CDR3 is TGCGCCAGCAGCCGGGGGCGGACCTACGAGCAGTACTTC. The full variable domain, its missing parts supplied by reference TRBV5-1 and TRBJ2-7, is KAGVTQTPRYLIKTRGQQVTLSCSPISGHRSVSWYQQTPGQGLQFLFEYFSETQRNKGNFPGRFSGRQFSNSRSEMNVSTLELGDSALYLCASSRGRTYEQYFGPGTRLTVT.

V is TRBV3-1 and J is TRBJ2-5; no firm D call. Germline lookup yields CDR1 LGHDT and CDR2 YNNKEL (reference sequence). V was cut by 2 bases and J by 3 bases, with 19 bases left in between. The CDR3 runs 17 residues. The CDR3 is CASSQLLVRQTEETQYF. CDR3 nucleotide sequence: TGTGCCAGCAGCCAACTTTTGGTAAGGCAGACCGAAGAGACCCAGTACTTC.

This clonotype was counted only a few times. V gene TRBV6-4 combines with J gene TRBJ2-3; the match to TRBD2 covers 8 bases. Germline V lookup: CDR1 MRHNA, CDR2 SNTAGT. The CDR3 has 15 amino acids. Germline trimming cut 2 bases from V and 1 base from J; bases unmatched to any gene: 2. CDR3 nucleotides: TGTGCCAGCAGTGACGTTAGCGGGGGCACAGATACGCAGTATTTT. The encoded protein is CASSDVSGGTDTQYF.

This clonotype was observed a handful of times. The chain has TRBV20-1 and TRBJ2-3, with D maybe TRBD2 (6 bases). Germline V gene data show CDR1 as DFQATT and CDR2 as SNEGSKA (reference sequence). Trimming pared 7 bases from V and 0 bases from J, leaving 29 bases between. The CDR3 covers 19 residues. In DNA, the CDR3 is TGCAGTGTGAGGCGGGGCTTGGGGTGGCGCCTAACCAGCACAGATACGCAGTATTTT. Amino acid sequence: CSVRRGLGWRLTSTDTQYF.

This clonotype showed up many times. The J gene is TRBJ2-6, the V gene TRBV2; 8 positions agree with TRBD1. This CDR3 has 13 residues. The trim removed 9 bases at V and 4 bases at J, leaving 2 bases unmatched. CDR1 and CDR2 from the germline V gene are SNHLY and FYNNEI. The CDR3 nucleotides read TGTGCCAGACAGGGGGGCGGGGCCAACGTCCTGACTTTC. Encoded protein: CARQGGGANVLTF.

This clonotype was seen at least ten times. The chain links TRBV4-1 to TRBJ2-1; 9 bases map to TRBD2. Trimming removed 4 bases from V and 7 bases from J; junction bases left unmatched: 8. The CDR3 runs to 15 residues. Per germline, CDR1 MGHRA and CDR2 YSYEKL. CDR3 region: CASSPLAGGYNEQFF. CDR3 coding DNA: TGCGCCAGCAGCCCTCTGGCGGGGGGGTATAATGAGCAGTTCTTC.

This clonotype was seen only a few times. J is TRBJ1-5 and V is TRBV28; 9 bases are a match to TRBD1. CDR3 length: 15 amino acids. V dropped 4 bases and J dropped 2; count of bases not matched to a gene: 3. Germline CDR1 and CDR2: MDHEN and SYDVKM. The CDR3 nucleotides are TGTGCCAGCAGTTCTAGGACAGGGGGCAATCAGCCCCAGCATTTT. Its protein product is CASSSRTGGNQPQHF.

The chain links TRBV5-4 to TRBJ2-2; D is undetermined. The V gene lost 0 bases and the J gene lost 9 bases, with 6 bases spanning the gap. This CDR3 contains 12 residues. The germline CDR1 and CDR2 sequences are SGHNT and YYREEE (reference sequence). Here the CDR3 DNA reads TGTGCCAGCAGCTTGGCTAGTCGGGAGCTGTTTTTT. Protein product: CASSLASRELFF.

The V and J genes are TRBV15 and TRBJ1-3; a weak D match, TRBD1 (5 bases). V was trimmed by 2 bases and J by 0 bases, leaving 11 bases between them. CDR3 length equals 16 residues. CDR1 and CDR2 from the germline V gene are LNHNV and YYDKDF (reference sequence). The CDR3 spells CATSRIVTDSGNTIYF. DNA of the CDR3: TGTGCCACCAGCAGAATCGTGACAGACTCTGGAAACACCATATATTTT.

This clonotype has ten or more counts. J is TRBJ2-2 and V is TRBV6-5, with D possibly being TRBD1 or TRBD2 (5 bases each). V was cut by 7 bases and J by 5 bases, with 20 bases left in between. This CDR3 comprises 16 residues. Germline loops: CDR1 MNHEY, CDR2 SVGAGI. CDR3 bases: TGTGCCAGCACCGAGAGACCTCCCTGGGGGACCGGGGAGCTGTTTTTT. Protein: CASTERPPWGTGELFF.

This clonotype was seen only a few times. Mismatch with germline at one junction end may stem from a read error. V gene TRBV6-4 combines with J gene TRBJ1-1; D not resolved. The CDR3 length is 13 residues. The germline CDR1 and CDR2 sequences are MRHNA and SNTAGT. The CDR3, as DNA: TGTGCCAGCGCAGTGGAGGGCGGCACTGAAGCCTTCTTT. Protein: CASAVEGGTEAFF.

This clonotype was found a few times. This sequence joins TRBV20-1 and TRBJ1-2, with 7 bases aligning to TRBD1. Germline-derived CDR1 and CDR2 are DFQATT and SNEGSKA (reference sequence). The CDR3 has 13 residues. Unmatched junction bases numbered 3, after V lost 3 bases and J lost 2 bases. The CDR3 loop is CSARGTVNYGYTF. CDR3 DNA: TGCAGTGCTAGGGGGACAGTCAACTATGGCTACACCTTC.

The J gene is TRBJ2-3, the V gene TRBV5-5; unclear D gene. The CDR3 spans 12 residues. CDR1 is SGHKS, CDR2 YYEKEE, per germline (reference sequence). The V end lost 4 bases, the J end lost 3 bases, and 6 bases lay between the germline ends. The CDR3 DNA reads as TGTGCCAGCAGCGAAATTACAGATACGCAGTATTTT. Its translation: CASSEITDTQYF.

CDR3 region: CASSVLPGVTDTQYF. In DNA, the CDR3 is TGTGCCAGCAGCGTCCTGCCGGGGGTCACAGATACGCAGTATTTT. The chain recombines TRBV11-2 with TRBJ2-3, with D perhaps TRBD2 (6 bases). V gave up 5 bases and J gave up 2 bases, with 14 bases separating them. CDR1 and CDR2 (germline): SGHAT, FQNNGV. The CDR3 is made up of 15 amino acids.

Concerning this clonotype itself: At one of its ends the junction is not consistent with the germline gene, which may arise from a read error. This chain connects TRBV5-6 to TRBJ1-1; 11 bases fit TRBD1. The CDR3 is 15 residues long. CDR1 SGHDT and CDR2 YYEEEE come from the germline V gene. The CDR3 loop is CASTLRGQGGTEALF. The CDR3 nucleotides are TGTGCCAGCACCTTGAGGGGACAGGGGGGCACTGAAGCTTTATTT. Full variable domain (outside the CDR3, taken from reference TRBV5-6 and TRBJ1-1): DAGVTQSPTHLIKTRGQQVTLRCSPKSGHDTVSWYQQALGQGPQFIFQYYEEEERQRGNFPDRFSGHQFPNYSSELNVNALLLGDSALYLCASTLRGQGGTEALFGQGTRLTVV.

The table lists this clonotype with a few counts. CDR3 nucleotide sequence: TGTGCCAGCAGCTTAAGTTTAGGAGCGAACACTGAAGCTTTCTTT. Its protein product is CASSLSLGANTEAFF. This chain joins TRBV7-3 and TRBJ1-1, with D unclear. The CDR3 runs 15 residues. Trimming removed 1 base at V and 1 base at J, with 10 bases between. The germline V gene encodes CDR1 SGHTA and CDR2 FQGTGA.

The gene calls are TRBV7-8 and TRBJ1-5, with D unclear. The CDR3 is made up of 16 amino acids. Between the trimmed V and J ends, which lost 1 base and 2 bases, there was a span of 12 bases. The germline V gene encodes CDR1 SGHVS and CDR2 FQNEAQ. CDR3 bases: TGTGCCAGCAGCTTAGACGGGATGGATGGCAATCAGCCCCAGCATTTT. This sequence encodes CASSLDGMDGNQPQHF.

V gene TRBV5-1 combines with J gene TRBJ1-1; weak D call: TRBD1 (5 bases). Trimming left V 1 base short and J 0 bases short, with 10 bases between. This CDR3 has 15 amino acids. CDR1 SGHRS and CDR2 YFSETQ come from the germline V gene. CDR3 amino acids: CASSLTGRMNTEAFF. DNA for the CDR3: TGCGCCAGCAGCTTGACAGGTCGGATGAACACTGAAGCTTTCTTT.

The rearrangement links TRBV7-2 to TRBJ1-2; D uncertain. Trimming shortened V by 5 bases and J by 4 bases, and 14 bases separated the two germline ends. The CDR3 consists of 14 residues. Germline CDR1 and CDR2: SGHTA and FQGNSA. This chain's CDR3 is CASSQTTGAYGYTF. The CDR3 DNA reads as TGTGCCAGCAGCCAGACCACGGGCGCCTATGGCTACACCTTC.

V and J are TRBV4-1 and TRBJ1-5, with D hard to call. This CDR3 is 14 amino acids long. Germline V gene data show CDR1 as MGHRA and CDR2 as YSYEKL. V was clipped by 1 base and J by 5 bases, with 9 bases between them. The CDR3 loop reads CASSQAQPYQPQHF. The DNA of the CDR3 is TGCGCCAGCAGCCAAGCACAGCCGTATCAGCCCCAGCATTTT.

This clonotype was detected only a few times. V gene TRBV12-3 or TRBV12-4 combines with J gene TRBJ2-3; 9 bases match TRBD1. This CDR3 contains 16 residues. Unmatched junction bases numbered 8, after V lost 6 bases and J lost 1 base. The CDR3 protein is CASSHRDRDRTDTQYF. DNA for the CDR3: TGTGCCAGCAGCCACCGGGACAGGGACCGCACAGATACGCAGTATTTT.

This clonotype was seen more than once but under ten times. The chain uses TRBV5-1 and TRBJ2-7; no firm D call. Germline lookup yields CDR1 SGHRS and CDR2 YFSETQ. Trimming stripped 4 bases from V and 0 bases from J, with 14 bases between. The CDR3 contains 15 residues. Written as DNA, the CDR3 is TGCGCCAGCAGCCCGCGACACCCACCCTCCTACGAGCAGTACTTC. It codes for CASSPRHPPSYEQYF.

This rearrangement joins TRBV6-5 to TRBJ2-7; D unclear. CDR1 and CDR2 (germline): MNHEY, SVGAGI. The germline V and J ends were trimmed by 6 bases and 1 base, with 7 bases remaining between them. The CDR3 has 12 residues. The CDR3 DNA follows: TGTGCCAGCAGGGCGAGTTCCTACGAGCAGTACTTC. This sequence encodes CASRASSYEQYF.

The genes are TRBV5-5 and TRBJ1-5; no clear D gene. The CDR3 covers 15 residues. CDR1 and CDR2 (germline): SGHKS, YYEKEE (reference sequence). V lost 1 base, J lost 0 bases, and 8 bases lay in between. The CDR3 DNA sequence: TGTGCCAGCAGCTTGACCCCGGATAGCAATCAGCCCCAGCATTTT. Residues: CASSLTPDSNQPQHF.

This sequence joins TRBV7-9 and TRBJ1-2, with D perhaps matching TRBD1 (6 bases). CDR3 length equals 14 residues. Germline V gene lookup returns CDR1 SEHNR and CDR2 FQNEAQ (reference sequence). V lost 5 bases and J lost 5, with 15 bases in between. For the CDR3, the DNA is TGTGCCAGCAGCCCGAGGGACATCCATTATGGCTACACCTTC. As protein: CASSPRDIHYGYTF. Full variable domain (outside the CDR3, taken from reference TRBV7-9 and TRBJ1-2): DTGVSQNPRHKITKRGQNVTFRCDPISEHNRLYWYRQTLGQGPEFLTYFQNEAQLEKSRLLSDRFSAERPKGSFSTLEIQRTEQGDSAMYLCASSPRDIHYGYTFGSGTRLTVV.

The chain joins TRBV7-2 to TRBJ1-1; D remains unclear. CDR3 length equals 14 residues. From germline, CDR1 is SGHTA and CDR2 FQGNSA. The V end was cut by 2 bases, the J end by 6 bases, with 13 bases between. The chain's CDR3 is CASSLRLLGAEAFF. Written as DNA, the CDR3 is TGTGCCAGCAGCTTACGACTTTTGGGCGCTGAAGCTTTCTTT.